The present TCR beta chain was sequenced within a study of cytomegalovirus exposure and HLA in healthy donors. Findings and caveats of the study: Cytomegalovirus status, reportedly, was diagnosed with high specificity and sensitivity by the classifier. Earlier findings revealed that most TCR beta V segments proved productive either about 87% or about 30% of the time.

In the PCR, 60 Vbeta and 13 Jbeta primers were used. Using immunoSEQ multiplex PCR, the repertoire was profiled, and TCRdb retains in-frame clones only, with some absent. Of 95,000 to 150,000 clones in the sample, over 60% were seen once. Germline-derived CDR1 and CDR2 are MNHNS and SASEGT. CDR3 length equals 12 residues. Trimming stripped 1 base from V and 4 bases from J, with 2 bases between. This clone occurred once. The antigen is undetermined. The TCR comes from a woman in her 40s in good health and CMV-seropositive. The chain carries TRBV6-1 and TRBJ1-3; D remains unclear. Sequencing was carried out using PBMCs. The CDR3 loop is CASSEVGNTIYF. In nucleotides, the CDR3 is TGTGCCAGCAGTGAAGTAGGAAACACCATATATTTT.